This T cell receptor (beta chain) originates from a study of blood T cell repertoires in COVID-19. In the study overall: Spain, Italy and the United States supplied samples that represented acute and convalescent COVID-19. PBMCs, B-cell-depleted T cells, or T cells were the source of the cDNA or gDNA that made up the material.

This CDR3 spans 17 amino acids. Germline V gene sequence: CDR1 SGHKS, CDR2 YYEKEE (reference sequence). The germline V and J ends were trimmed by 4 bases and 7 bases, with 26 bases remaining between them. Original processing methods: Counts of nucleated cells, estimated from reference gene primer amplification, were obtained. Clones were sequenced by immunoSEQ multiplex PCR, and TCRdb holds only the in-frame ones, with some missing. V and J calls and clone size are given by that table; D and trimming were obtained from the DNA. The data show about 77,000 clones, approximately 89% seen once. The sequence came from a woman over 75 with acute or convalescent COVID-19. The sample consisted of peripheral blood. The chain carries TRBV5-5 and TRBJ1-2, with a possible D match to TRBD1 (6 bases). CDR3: CASSPAGGGTGVLGYTF. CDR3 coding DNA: TGTGCCAGCAGCCCGGCGGGGGGCGGTACGGGAGTTCTTGGCTACACCTTC.